A single sample gave rise to the 28 T cell receptor beta chains below, sequenced in a study of blood T cell repertoires in COVID-19. Generated by immunoSEQ multiplex PCR, the TCRdb table keeps only in-frame clones and is missing some. The sample carries about 330,000 clones, 85% to 90% recorded once. The sequenced sample was peripheral blood. The receptors were gathered from a woman in her fifties or sixties with active or convalescent COVID-19.

The chain combines TRBV2 with TRBJ1-1; D is possibly TRBD1 (6 bases). Trimming shortened V by 7 bases and J by 1 base, and 13 bases separated the two germline ends. This CDR3 spans 14 amino acids. Germline V gene lookup returns CDR1 SNHLY and CDR2 FYNNEI. The CDR3 bases are TGTGCCAGCACCGGTCCAGGGGCGAACACTGAAGCTTTCTTT. Protein product: CASTGPGANTEAFF.

The V call is TRBV5-1, the J call TRBJ2-1; 10 nucleotides match TRBD1. The CDR3 contains 14 residues. Germline V lookup: CDR1 SGHRS, CDR2 YFSETQ. V was pared by 4 bases and J by 8 bases, with 6 bases of the junction left unmatched. The CDR3 is CASSALTGGYEQFF. The CDR3 bases are TGCGCCAGCAGCGCCTTGACAGGGGGCTATGAGCAGTTCTTC.

The chain couples TRBV7-2 to TRBJ1-1; TRBD1 matches at 11 bases. V gave up 5 bases and J gave up 3 bases; unmatched junction bases: 5. The CDR3 is 15 residues long. CDR1 and CDR2 from the germline V gene are SGHTA and FQGNSA. CDR3: CASSPTDRGHTEAFF. The CDR3, as DNA: TGTGCCAGCAGCCCAACGGACAGGGGGCACACTGAAGCTTTCTTT.

The chain uses TRBV5-1 and TRBJ2-1; D is uncertain. V lost 0 bases and J 0 bases, leaving 13 bases between the germline ends. This CDR3 spans 17 amino acids. Looked up from germline, CDR1 is SGHRS and CDR2 is YFSETQ. The CDR3 DNA sequence: TGCGCCAGCAGCTTGGCCGTGTGGCGGAGCTCCTACAATGAGCAGTTCTTC. The encoded protein is CASSLAVWRSSYNEQFF.

This chain connects TRBV6-2 or TRBV6-3 to TRBJ2-7, with 7 bases lining up with TRBD2. Germline assignment: CDR1 MNHEY and CDR2 SVGEGT. J lost 1 base, V lost 2 bases, and 8 bases had no gene match. The CDR3 is made up of 16 amino acids. CDR3 DNA: TGTGCCAGCAGTTACCCCCTTAGCGGGCCTTCCTACGAGCAGTACTTC. Translation gives CASSYPLSGPSYEQYF.

This chain uses TRBV7-9 with TRBJ1-2, with a weak D call TRBD1 (6 bases). Germline-derived CDR1 and CDR2 are SEHNR and FQNEAQ (reference sequence). The CDR3 covers 13 residues. V lost 5 bases to trimming and J lost 8 bases, with 15 bases between them. CDR3 in amino acids: CASSPTTGFGYTF. The CDR3, as DNA: TGTGCCAGCAGCCCAACCACAGGGTTCGGCTACACCTTC.

The J gene is TRBJ2-7, the V gene TRBV11-2; no clear D gene. The germline CDR1 and CDR2 sequences are SGHAT and FQNNGV. The CDR3 contains 13 residues. V was shortened by 3 bases and J by 7 bases, with 13 bases between the two germline ends. The CDR3 DNA is TGTGCCAGCAGCTTGACTCCGGCAGTGGAGCAGTACTTC. It translates to CASSLTPAVEQYF.

The gene calls are TRBV18 and TRBJ2-5; TRBD1 matches at 11 bases. Germline V gives CDR1 KGHSH, CDR2 LQKENI. The CDR3 spans 15 residues. V gave up 3 bases and J gave up 6 bases; unmatched junction bases: 6. This CDR3 is CASSPPGTGGKTQYF. In nucleotides, the CDR3 is TGTGCCAGCTCACCCCCCGGGACAGGGGGGAAGACCCAGTACTTC.

A word on this clone: One end of the junction fails to match germline, which may point to a read error. This chain joins TRBV15 and TRBJ1-4; D might be TRBD1 (6 bases). Germline-derived CDR1 and CDR2 are LNHNV and YYDKDF (reference sequence). This CDR3 region has 16 residues. The DNA for the CDR3 is TGTGCCACCAGCGGGGGCTTGACAGAAGCTAAGGAAAAACTGTTTTTT. As protein: CATSGGLTEAKEKLFF.

The V call is TRBV5-4, the J call TRBJ1-2; a possible D gene is TRBD1 (5 bases). The CDR3 is 15 residues long. V dropped 3 bases and J dropped 0 bases, with 12 bases sitting between them. The germline CDR1 and CDR2 sequences are SGHNT and YYREEE (reference sequence). The CDR3 coding sequence is TGTGCCAGCAGCTCGACAGTTTCCGCTAACTATGGCTACACCTTC. Its protein product is CASSSTVSANYGYTF. The entire variable domain, with the rest obtained from reference TRBV5-4 and TRBJ1-2, is as follows: ETGVTQSPTHLIKTRGQQVTLRCSSQSGHNTVSWYQQALGQGPQFIFQYYREEENGRGNFPPRFSGLQFPNYSSELNVNALELDDSALYLCASSSTVSANYGYTFGSGTRLTVV.

The chain uses TRBV5-1 and TRBJ2-5; TRBD1 matches at 8 bases. The CDR3 runs 16 residues. Trimming took 4 bases from V and 2 from J; bases not matched to a gene: 10. CDR1 SGHRS and CDR2 YFSETQ come from the germline V gene. The CDR3 sequence: CASSPTGTGLQETQYF. The CDR3 region has the DNA TGCGCCAGCAGCCCTACCGGGACAGGCTTACAAGAGACCCAGTACTTC.

The J gene is TRBJ1-4, the V gene TRBV3-1 (or the pseudogene TRBV3-2); D possibly corresponds to TRBD1 (6 bases). The CDR3 loop spans 16 amino acids. V was trimmed by 6 bases and J by 7 bases, leaving 21 bases between them. Germline V lookup: CDR1 LGHDT, CDR2 YNNKEL (reference sequence). CDR3 region: CASRRRQDWPPEKLFF. CDR3 sequence (DNA): TGTGCCAGCAGACGACGACAGGACTGGCCCCCTGAAAAACTGTTTTTT.

This clone was recorded once. The chain is built from TRBV7-6 and TRBJ1-2, with 11 bases lining up with TRBD1. CDR1 and CDR2 (germline): SGHVS, FNYEAQ. After removal of 1 base from V and 8 bases from J, the junction contained 3 bases not matched to a gene. CDR3 length: 14 residues. CDR3 region: CASSLEDRGRGYTF. DNA for the CDR3: TGTGCCAGCAGCTTAGAGGACAGGGGGCGAGGCTACACCTTC. The full variable domain, completed using reference TRBV7-6 and TRBJ1-2, is GAGVSQSPRYKVTKRGQDVALRCDPISGHVSLYWYRQALGQGPEFLTYFNYEAQQDKSGLPNDRFSAERPEGSISTLTIQRTEQRDSAMYRCASSLEDRGRGYTFGSGTRLTVV.

The V and J genes are TRBV5-5 and TRBJ2-3, with 11 nucleotides matching TRBD2. CDR3 length equals 17 residues. V was pared by 4 bases and J by 5 bases, with 12 bases of the junction left unmatched. From germline, CDR1 is SGHKS and CDR2 YYEKEE (reference sequence). The DNA of the CDR3 is TGTGCCAGCAGCCCTGGACTAGCGGGCGCTCTGAGAGATACGCAGTATTTT. Amino acids: CASSPGLAGALRDTQYF.

The chain employs TRBV9 and TRBJ1-2, with TRBD1 matching 11 bases. In germline, CDR1 is SGDLS, CDR2 YYNGEE. The CDR3 loop spans 14 amino acids. V gave up 2 bases and J gave up 6 bases; unmatched junction bases: 3. CDR3 sequence (DNA): TGTGCCAGCAGCGTCGGACAGGGGGCCCATGGCTACACCTTC. It codes for CASSVGQGAHGYTF.

The chain is built from TRBV6-6 and TRBJ1-4; TRBD1 agrees at 7 bases. The CDR3 is 14 residues long. Germline assignment: CDR1 MNHNY and CDR2 SVGAGI (reference sequence). Trimming took 10 bases from V and 7 from J; bases not matched to a gene: 12. CDR3 loop: CATTETGRSEKLFF. In DNA form, the CDR3 reads TGTGCCACCACCGAGACAGGGAGGAGTGAAAAACTGTTTTTT.

The CDR3 sequence is CASAGTNTGELFF. In nucleotides, the CDR3 is TGTGCCAGCGCCGGGACAAACACCGGGGAGCTGTTTTTT. The chain uses TRBV6-4 and TRBJ2-2, with D tentatively TRBD1 (6 bases). CDR1 and CDR2 (germline): MRHNA, SNTAGT. This CDR3 spans 13 amino acids. The V end was cut by 8 bases, the J end by 2 bases, with 9 bases between.

The chain combines TRBV2 with TRBJ2-1; 12 bases line up with TRBD2. CDR3 size: 15 residues. Germline CDR1 is SNHLY and CDR2 is FYNNEI. V trimming: 11 bases; J trimming: 10 bases; junction bases outside the gene matches: 15. DNA for the CDR3: TGTGCCGGGCGGCGGACTAGCGGGGCTCCAGGGGAGCAGTTCTTC. Its translation is CAGRRTSGAPGEQFF. The whole variable domain, filled in from reference TRBV2 and TRBJ2-1, reads EPEVTQTPSHQVTQMGQEVILRCVPISNHLYFYWYRQILGQKVEFLVSFYNNEISEKSEIFDDQFSVERPDGSNFTLKIRSTKLEDSAMYFCAGRRTSGAPGEQFFGPGTRLTVL.

This chain joins TRBV2 and TRBJ1-5, with a possible D match to TRBD1 (6 bases). The CDR3 has 15 residues. Trimming took 3 bases from V and 2 from J, leaving 11 bases between them. CDR1 is SNHLY, CDR2 FYNNEI, per germline. CDR3 DNA sequence: TGTGCCAGCAGTGACTCCAACAGGGGCAATCAGCCCCAGCATTTT. Amino acids: CASSDSNRGNQPQHF.

The chain joins TRBV5-1 to TRBJ2-7, with a tentative D call TRBD1 (6 bases). V was trimmed by 0 bases and J by 2 bases, leaving 9 bases between them. CDR3 length: 14 amino acids. CDR1 and CDR2 (germline): SGHRS, YFSETQ. The CDR3 nucleotides read TGCGCCAGCAGCTTGGAACAGGGAGCCTACGAGCAGTACTTC. Translating it yields CASSLEQGAYEQYF.

The chain couples TRBV11-2 to TRBJ1-6; the match to TRBD1 covers 7 bases. The CDR3 is 16 residues long. CDR1 is SGHAT, CDR2 FQNNGV, per germline. The trim removed 3 bases at V and 7 bases at J, leaving 9 bases unmatched. The DNA for the CDR3 is TGTGCCAGCAGCTTCATAGGCGGGACAGCCAATTCACCCCTCCACTTT. The encoded protein is CASSFIGGTANSPLHF.

The CDR3 sequence: CASSREVGEKLFF. The CDR3 DNA sequence: TGTGCCAGCTCGCGGGAGGTTGGCGAAAAACTGTTTTTT. The chain has TRBV18 and TRBJ1-4; no clear D gene. The V end lost 6 bases, the J end lost 8 bases, and 13 bases lay between the germline ends. Germline V gene lookup returns CDR1 KGHSH and CDR2 LQKENI. The length of the CDR3 is 13 residues.

The V gene is TRBV11-2, the J gene TRBJ2-5, with D uncertain. V dropped 5 bases and J dropped 5 bases, with 6 bases sitting between them. Looked up from germline, CDR1 is SGHAT and CDR2 is FQNNGV. The CDR3 is 11 residues long. This chain's CDR3 is CASSQRETQYF. CDR3 DNA: TGTGCCAGCAGCCAGAGGGAGACCCAGTACTTC. The entire variable domain, with the rest obtained from reference TRBV11-2 and TRBJ2-5, is as follows: EAGVAQSPRYKIIEKRQSVAFWCNPISGHATLYWYQQILGQGPKLLIQFQNNGVVDDSQLPKDRFSAERLKGVDSTLKIQPAKLEDSAVYLCASSQRETQYFGPGTRLLVL.

The V and J genes are TRBV4-3 and TRBJ1-1, with a tentative D call TRBD1 (6 bases). CDR1 and CDR2 from the germline V gene are LGHNA and YSLEER. V shed 0 bases and J shed 6 bases, with 11 bases lying between them. The CDR3 is 14 amino acids. The CDR3 protein is CASSQDRGAAEAFF. CDR3 DNA: TGCGCCAGCAGCCAAGATCGGGGGGCCGCTGAAGCTTTCTTT.

The chain combines TRBV5-4 with TRBJ2-5; 8 bases are shared with TRBD1. The CDR3 is made up of 15 amino acids. The germline CDR1 and CDR2 sequences are SGHNT and YYREEE (reference sequence). Losses at the gene ends were 3 bases for V and 4 bases for J; bases not matched to a gene: 8. The DNA of the CDR3 is TGTGCCAGCAGCTCCGGCCGGACAGGGCTAGAGACCCAGTACTTC. Amino acids: CASSSGRTGLETQYF.

This chain connects TRBV27 to TRBJ2-1; TRBD2 agrees at 10 bases. This CDR3 region has 14 residues. J gave up 8 bases and V 3 bases, and 4 bases lay outside the gene matches. CDR1 and CDR2 (germline): MNHEY, SMNVEV (reference sequence). The CDR3 protein is CASSFQRGGDEQFF. In DNA, the CDR3 is TGTGCCAGCAGTTTCCAGCGGGGGGGAGATGAGCAGTTCTTC.

This clone was counted between two and nine times. V and J are TRBV30 and TRBJ1-4; D unresolved. CDR3 size: 12 residues. Trimming removed 3 bases from V and 8 bases from J, with 10 bases in between. CDR1 and CDR2 from the germline V gene are GTSNPN and SVGIG (reference sequence). The CDR3 DNA sequence: TGTGCCTGGAGCCTAAACCCCGAAAAACTGTTTTTT. Protein sequence: CAWSLNPEKLFF.

The genes are TRBV6-2 or TRBV6-3 and TRBJ1-5, with unresolved D. This CDR3 spans 15 amino acids. The V end lost 4 bases, the J end lost 4 bases, and 14 bases lay between the germline ends. Germline V gives CDR1 MNHEY, CDR2 SVGEGT. CDR3 bases: TGTGCCAGCAGTTCCCCACACCGAACGAATCAGCCCCAGCATTTT. Translating gives CASSSPHRTNQPQHF.